A single sample gave rise to the 30 T cell receptor beta chains below, sequenced in a study of T cell repertoires in cytomegalovirus infection. MiXCR, applied by TCRdb to the reads, yields one record per CDR3 protein. The sample contains 300,000 or so distinct CDR3 sequences, around 10% of which appear only once. Sequencing used PBMCs. The source of these receptors is a human donor in good health (CMV status not recorded). Some clones in this sample may be carry-over from other donors' samples.

The chain joins TRBV29-1 to TRBJ1-1, with D possibly TRBD1 on 5 matching bases. The CDR3 contains 12 residues. Between the trimmed V and J ends, which lost 4 bases and 1 base, there was a span of 7 bases. Germline CDR1 SQVTM, CDR2 ANQGSEA. In DNA form, the CDR3 reads TGCAGCGTTGTGCAGGGGAACACTGAAGCTTTCTTT. Translating it yields CSVVQGNTEAFF.

This clonotype appeared many times. This chain joins TRBV7-2 and TRBJ1-4; possibly TRBD1 for D (5 bases). From germline, CDR1 is SGHTA and CDR2 FQGNSA. V was pared by 4 bases and J by 3 bases, with 12 bases between. This CDR3 spans 15 amino acids. The CDR3 spells CASSSHQGANEKLFF. The CDR3 DNA reads as TGTGCCAGCAGCTCCCATCAGGGAGCTAATGAAAAACTGTTTTTT.

This clonotype has just a few counts. The chain employs TRBV5-5 and TRBJ1-3, with D possibly matching TRBD1 (5 bases). Germline loops: CDR1 SGHKS, CDR2 YYEKEE (reference sequence). The length of the CDR3 is 15 residues. The ends were cut back, 3 bases at V and 3 bases at J, with 13 bases in the middle. The CDR3 loop reads CASSWDHFLGNTIYF. The CDR3 DNA is TGTGCCAGCAGCTGGGACCACTTCCTTGGAAACACCATATATTTT.

This clonotype occurred many times. The chain has TRBV6-1 and TRBJ1-6; no clear D gene. The CDR3 runs to 14 residues. Germline V CDR1 and CDR2: MNHNS, SASEGT. The V gene lost 6 bases and the J gene lost 9 bases, with 15 bases spanning the gap. CDR3 in amino acids: CASSPLALGSPLHF. The CDR3 nucleotides read TGTGCCAGCAGCCCCCTCGCCCTTGGTTCACCCCTCCACTTT.

CDR3 in DNA: TGTGCCAGCCGAACAATTGGCTACACCTTC. It encodes CASRTIGYTF. This chain connects TRBV7-9 to TRBJ1-2; D remains unclear. V shed 8 bases and J shed 7 bases, with 8 bases lying between them. From germline, CDR1 is SEHNR and CDR2 FQNEAQ (reference sequence). The CDR3 runs to 10 residues. The whole variable domain, remainder taken from reference TRBV7-9 and TRBJ1-2, is DTGVSQNPRHKITKRGQNVTFRCDPISEHNRLYWYRQTLGQGPEFLTYFQNEAQLEKSRLLSDRFSAERPKGSFSTLEIQRTEQGDSAMYLCASRTIGYTFGSGTRLTVV.

The sample holds many counts of this clonotype. CDR3 protein: CSARYRVDNEQFF. The CDR3 DNA reads TGCAGTGCTCGCTACAGGGTTGACAATGAGCAGTTCTTC. V gene TRBV20-1 combines with J gene TRBJ2-1; TRBD1 is a possible D gene (6 bases). Trimming took 5 bases from V and 5 from J, leaving 13 bases between them. Germline V CDR1 and CDR2: DFQATT, SNEGSKA (reference sequence). The CDR3 consists of 13 residues.

Turning to this clonotype: A much larger clone sits a single nucleotide away, making a read error possible. The CDR3 protein is CVSSSTGLSEQYF. The CDR3 DNA is TGTGTCAGCAGCTCAACAGGGTTGAGCGAGCAGTACTTC. The chain carries TRBV28 and TRBJ2-7, with TRBD1 as a possible D gene (6 bases). This CDR3 region has 13 residues. In germline, CDR1 is MDHEN, CDR2 SYDVKM. Drawing the rest from reference TRBV28 and TRBJ2-7, the complete variable domain is DVKVTQSSRYLVKRTGEKVFLECVQDMDHENMFWYRQDPGLGLRLIYFSYDVKMKEKGDIPEGYSVSREKKERFSLILESASTNQTSMYLCVSSSTGLSEQYFGPGTRLTVT.

This clonotype was recorded a few times. V usage is TRBV15 and J usage is TRBJ2-4; D gene uncertain. The CDR3 is 14 amino acids. V lost 3 bases and J 3 bases, leaving 9 bases between the germline ends. Germline CDR1 and CDR2: LNHNV and YYDKDF (reference sequence). The DNA for the CDR3 is TGTGCCACCAGCAGGCCTCTGAACAAAAACATTCAGTACTTC. Its protein is CATSRPLNKNIQYF. The full variable domain, completed using reference TRBV15 and TRBJ2-4, is DAMVIQNPRYQVTQFGKPVTLSCSQTLNHNVMYWYQQKSSQAPKLLFHYYDKDFNNEADTPDNFQSRRPNTSFCFLDIRSPGLGDTAMYLCATSRPLNKNIQYFGAGTRLSVL.

This clonotype came up a few times. The V call is TRBV20-1, the J call TRBJ2-2; 9 nucleotides line up with TRBD1. V gave up 6 bases and J gave up 3 bases; unmatched junction bases: 17. Germline V lookup: CDR1 DFQATT, CDR2 SNEGSKA (reference sequence). The CDR3 spans 18 residues. Here the CDR3 reads CSASPIQGARGHTGELFF. The CDR3 DNA reads as TGCAGTGCCTCCCCTATACAGGGGGCGAGAGGTCACACCGGGGAGCTGTTTTTT.

The sample holds many counts of this clonotype. The chain is built from TRBV7-8 and TRBJ1-1; D gene ambiguous. Germline V gives CDR1 SGHVS, CDR2 FQNEAQ. Trimming cost V 5 bases and J 5 bases, with 6 bases left between them. This CDR3 contains 11 residues. In DNA, the CDR3 is TGTGCCAGCAGCGCTCAAACTGAAGCTTTCTTT. It is translated as CASSAQTEAFF. Full variable domain (missing parts from reference TRBV7-8 and TRBJ1-1): GAGVSQSPRYKVAKRGQDVALRCDPISGHVSLFWYQQALGQGPEFLTYFQNEAQLDKSGLPSDRFFAERPEGSVSTLKIQRTQQEDSAVYLCASSAQTEAFFGQGTRLTVV.

Many counts were recorded for this clonotype. The rearrangement joins TRBV18 to TRBJ2-7; 11 positions match TRBD1. CDR1 and CDR2 from the germline V gene are KGHSH and LQKENI. This CDR3 contains 15 residues. J was trimmed by 4 bases and V by 8 bases; bases with no gene match: 10. The CDR3 bases are TGTGCCAGCCGCGCACCGGGGACAGGGGGTTACGAGCAGTACGTC. It codes for CASRAPGTGGYEQYV.

At least ten counts were recorded for this clonotype. The V call is TRBV10-3, the J call TRBJ1-5, with 9 bases lining up with TRBD1. With 4 bases clipped from V and 4 bases from J, the junction kept 8 bases outside the gene matches. The CDR3 consists of 16 residues. The germline gives CDR1 ENHRY, CDR2 SYGVKD. The CDR3 loop is CAISGKDRGANQPQHF. For the CDR3, the DNA is TGTGCCATCAGTGGAAAGGACAGGGGCGCTAATCAGCCCCAGCATTTT.

This clonotype showed up many times. The chain recombines TRBV20-1 with TRBJ2-3; D is possibly TRBD2 (6 bases). Trimming took 6 bases from V and 1 from J, leaving 17 bases between them. The CDR3 is 15 amino acids. CDR1 is DFQATT, CDR2 SNEGSKA, per germline (reference sequence). The CDR3 nucleotides are TGCAGTGCCCCCCTAGGAGGGGTGGGCACAGATACGCAGTATTTT. Amino acid sequence: CSAPLGGVGTDTQYF.

This clonotype was picked up many times. V usage is TRBV7-2 and J usage is TRBJ2-1; D unresolved. Germline CDR1 SGHTA, CDR2 FQGNSA. V lost 5 bases, J lost 7 bases, and 9 bases lay in between. The CDR3 has 12 residues. As DNA, the CDR3 is TGTGCCAGCAGCCCCTTAAGTAATGAGCAGTTCTTC. This gives the protein CASSPLSNEQFF.

This clonotype showed up just a few times. The rearrangement links TRBV6-1 to TRBJ1-1, with 8 nucleotides matching TRBD1. Germline loops: CDR1 MNHNS, CDR2 SASEGT. The CDR3 length is 15 residues. The V segment lost 5 bases and the J segment 1 base; nucleotides outside the gene matches: 6. Written as DNA, the CDR3 is TGTGCCAGCAGTTCGGACAGGGCCCAGAACACTGAAGCTTTCTTT. Its translation: CASSSDRAQNTEAFF.

This clonotype has a count of ten or more. The gene calls are TRBV7-9 and TRBJ2-2, with unresolved D. Germline V CDR1 and CDR2: SEHNR, FQNEAQ (reference sequence). V shed 5 bases and J shed 4 bases, with 11 bases lying between them. The CDR3 is 14 amino acids. The DNA of the CDR3 is TGTGCCAGCAGCCGTCCAGGCGGCACCGGGGAGCTGTTTTTT. It specifies CASSRPGGTGELFF.

Many counts were recorded for this clonotype. The rearrangement links TRBV5-8 to TRBJ2-1, with 7 nucleotides matching TRBD1. From germline, CDR1 is SGHTS and CDR2 YDEGEE. The CDR3 consists of 16 residues. J lost 9 bases, V lost 4 bases, and 16 bases had no gene match. CDR3 amino acids: CASSASGTVGSGEQFF. DNA for the CDR3: TGTGCCAGCAGCGCCTCCGGGACAGTCGGGTCAGGTGAGCAGTTCTTC. Full variable domain (missing parts from reference TRBV5-8 and TRBJ2-1): EAGVTQSPTHLIKTRGQQATLRCSPISGHTSVYWYQQALGLGLQFLLWYDEGEERNRGNFPPRFSGRQFPNYSSELNVNALELEDSALYLCASSASGTVGSGEQFFGPGTRLTVL.

At least ten counts were recorded for this clonotype. The chain couples TRBV12-3 or TRBV12-4 to TRBJ2-7; D is possibly TRBD1 (7 bases). Deletions cut 3 bases from V and 3 bases from J, with 12 bases between. The CDR3 runs 14 residues. The CDR3 region is CASSLEGAIYEQYF. CDR3 in DNA: TGTGCCAGCAGTTTGGAGGGGGCAATCTACGAGCAGTACTTC.

This clonotype was found a few times. The rearrangement uses TRBV20-1 and TRBJ1-1, with D maybe TRBD1 (6 bases). The V end lost 0 bases, the J end lost 11 bases, and 16 bases lay between the germline ends. Germline lookup yields CDR1 DFQATT and CDR2 SNEGSKA (reference sequence). This CDR3 contains 13 residues. DNA of the CDR3: TGCAGTGCTAGAGATGAGGGGAGGGGGAGGGCTTTCTTT. It translates to CSARDEGRGRAFF.

In this sample, this clonotype turned up many times. The chain links TRBV6-9 to TRBJ2-5; no reliable D call. V was clipped by 7 bases and J by 7 bases, with 16 bases between them. This CDR3 contains 13 residues. Germline V CDR1 and CDR2: MNHGY, SVAAGI. This CDR3 is CASKLAGSGTQYF. CDR3 nucleotides: TGTGCCAGCAAACTGGCCGGGTCTGGGACCCAGTACTTC.

This chain connects TRBV2 to TRBJ2-7, with D tentatively TRBD2 (6 bases). The ends were cut back, 0 bases at V and 0 bases at J, with 12 bases in the middle. This CDR3 spans 16 amino acids. Germline CDR1 is SNHLY and CDR2 is FYNNEI. As DNA, the CDR3 is TGTGCCAGCAGTGAAGCCCCGAGCGGGTACTCCTACGAGCAGTACTTC. This sequence encodes CASSEAPSGYSYEQYF.

This clonotype was recorded many times. The chain combines TRBV28 with TRBJ2-5; 7 bases agree with TRBD1. The length of the CDR3 is 15 residues. Germline lookup yields CDR1 MDHEN and CDR2 SYDVKM. The V and J ends lost 5 bases and 5 bases, in that order; junction bases with no gene match: 11. The DNA of the CDR3 is TGTGCCAGCAGTCAACAGGGGTTGGACTGGGAGACCCAGTACTTC. It is translated as CASSQQGLDWETQYF.

This clonotype was recorded many times. This rearrangement joins TRBV20-1 to TRBJ2-7, with D hard to call. This CDR3 is built from 13 residues. The germline CDR1 and CDR2 sequences are DFQATT and SNEGSKA (reference sequence). V was pared by 6 bases and J by 6 bases, with 18 bases between. The CDR3 sequence is CSAHGGPPFEQYF. CDR3 nucleotides: TGCAGTGCCCACGGCGGCCCTCCCTTCGAGCAGTACTTC.

This clonotype was counted at least ten times. The genes are TRBV28 and TRBJ2-5, with D possibly being TRBD2 (5 bases). V was trimmed by 5 bases and J by 7 bases, leaving 14 bases between them. CDR1 MDHEN and CDR2 SYDVKM come from the germline V gene. CDR3 size: 13 residues. The CDR3 DNA reads TGTGCCAGCAGTGCCGACTATCGTAGGACCCAGTACTTC. Residues: CASSADYRRTQYF.

This clonotype was seen a handful of times. This chain connects TRBV20-1 to TRBJ2-3; D not resolved. The germline V gene has CDR1 DFQATT and CDR2 SNEGSKA (reference sequence). The CDR3 is 16 amino acids. V was trimmed by 6 bases and J by 0 bases, leaving 19 bases between them. The CDR3 coding sequence is TGCAGTGCCAACGGAGCGCGCGGCACTAGCACAGATACGCAGTATTTT. Translated: CSANGARGTSTDTQYF.

This clonotype has a handful of counts. This rearrangement joins TRBV6-5 to TRBJ1-2; D unresolved. This CDR3 has 13 amino acids. V was clipped by 2 bases and J by 2 bases, with 6 bases between them. Germline CDR1 and CDR2: MNHEY and SVGAGI. In DNA form, the CDR3 reads TGTGCCAGCAGTTACGGACGGAACTATGGCTACACCTTC. Amino acids: CASSYGRNYGYTF.

This clonotype appeared many times. The rearrangement uses TRBV28 and TRBJ1-1; D not certain. The germline gives CDR1 MDHEN, CDR2 SYDVKM. CDR3 length: 12 amino acids. Deletions cut 3 bases from V and 2 bases from J, with 4 bases between. The CDR3 nucleotides are TGTGCCAGCAGTTTCCAAAACACTGAAGCTTTCTTT. Protein: CASSFQNTEAFF.

This clonotype appeared many times. The J gene is TRBJ2-2, the V gene TRBV11-3, with D uncertain. V was shortened by 6 bases and J by 0 bases, with 8 bases between the two germline ends. Germline CDR1 reads SGHNT; CDR2 reads YENEEA. This CDR3 contains 14 residues. The CDR3, as DNA: TGTGCCAGCAGGCTAACTACGAACACCGGGGAGCTGTTTTTT. Its translation: CASRLTTNTGELFF.

This clonotype was seen ten or more times. The junction shows a germline mismatch at one end, possibly a read error. Here the CDR3 DNA reads TGCAGTGCGAGAGATAGGCTTTCTAACTATGGCTACACCTTC. Translated, it gives CSARDRLSNYGYTF. V and J are TRBV20-1 and TRBJ1-2; D remains unclear. In germline, CDR1 is DFQATT, CDR2 SNEGSKA (reference sequence). The CDR3 sequence is 14 residues long.

There are many counts of this clonotype. This sequence joins TRBV5-6 and TRBJ2-2; D perhaps matches TRBD2 (6 bases). This CDR3 region has 15 residues. CDR1 and CDR2 (germline): SGHDT, YYEEEE. The V end was cut by 4 bases, the J end by 2 bases, with 12 bases between. For the CDR3, the DNA is TGTGCCAGCAGCCCGGGACTTGATAACACCGGGGAGCTGTTTTTT. It yields the protein CASSPGLDNTGELFF.